Below, 30 T cell receptor beta chains from the same sample are listed, as sequenced in a study of blood T cell repertoires in COVID-19. The data were produced by immunoSEQ multiplex PCR, yet TCRdb's version contains in-frame clones alone and is incomplete. The repertoire consists of under 85,000 clones, with around 80% occurring once and the leading ten covering just under 6%. The source material was peripheral blood. The receptors originated from a man between 60 and 75 years old with active or convalescent COVID-19.

This rearrangement joins TRBV4-3 to TRBJ2-1; TRBD2 matches 7 bases. The CDR3 sequence is 16 residues long. V lost 4 bases to trimming and J lost 7 bases; unmatched junction nucleotides: 13. In germline, CDR1 is LGHNA, CDR2 YSLEER. The CDR3 spells CASSRVLAEPGNEQFF. CDR3 DNA: TGCGCCAGCAGCCGAGTGCTAGCGGAACCGGGGAATGAGCAGTTCTTC.

The chain recombines TRBV7-9 with TRBJ1-4; 7 bases are shared with TRBD1. The trim removed 3 bases at V and 3 bases at J, leaving 4 bases unmatched. The V gene's germline CDR1 is SEHNR and CDR2 FQNEAQ (reference sequence). The CDR3 sequence is 15 residues long. CDR3: CASSFDRASNEKLFF. Here the CDR3 DNA reads TGTGCCAGCAGCTTTGACAGGGCCTCTAATGAAAAACTGTTTTTT.

The chain couples TRBV25-1 to TRBJ2-5; D is ambiguous. CDR3 length: 12 residues. The V and J ends lost 4 bases and 9 bases respectively, with 12 bases between them. Germline V gene sequence: CDR1 MGHDK, CDR2 SYGVNS. CDR3 DNA sequence: TGTGCCAGCAGTGCCCAGTGGTATGCCCAGTACTTC. Translation gives CASSAQWYAQYF.

This chain connects TRBV6-5 to TRBJ1-2, with D unclear. Trimming took 5 bases from V and 6 from J, leaving 16 bases between them. Germline loops: CDR1 MNHEY, CDR2 SVGAGI. The CDR3 has 14 amino acids. The CDR3 reads CASSTSGRPNGYTF. The CDR3 bases are TGTGCCAGCAGTACTAGCGGCAGGCCTAATGGCTACACCTTC.

This rearrangement joins TRBV7-2 to TRBJ1-1; D is ambiguous. Between the trimmed V and J ends, which lost 5 bases and 0 bases, there was a span of 7 bases. The length of the CDR3 is 13 residues. CDR1 is SGHTA, CDR2 FQGNSA, per germline. CDR3 DNA sequence: TGTGCCAGCAGCCCTAATTTGAACACTGAAGCTTTCTTT. Amino acid sequence: CASSPNLNTEAFF.

The rearrangement links TRBV27 to TRBJ1-1, with D maybe TRBD1 (5 bases). V lost 2 bases and J 6 bases, leaving 22 bases between the germline ends. The CDR3 sequence is 17 residues long. The germline CDR1 and CDR2 sequences are MNHEY and SMNVEV (reference sequence). CDR3 nucleotides: TGTGCCAGCAGTTTACTTTGGGATCCCACTCGGGGGGCTGAAGCTTTCTTT. Its protein product is CASSLLWDPTRGAEAFF.

This chain links TRBV29-1 with TRBJ1-2; perhaps TRBD1 as D (6 bases). The V gene lost 7 bases and the J gene lost 3 bases, with 15 bases spanning the gap. The CDR3 contains 13 residues. Germline V gene sequence: CDR1 SQVTM, CDR2 ANQGSEA. CDR3 DNA: TGCAGCGCCTCGGGGGGCGCCGACTATGGCTACACCTTC. It encodes CSASGGADYGYTF.

This clone was found a few times. This chain uses TRBV7-2 with TRBJ2-5; TRBD2 agrees at 8 bases. This CDR3 is 16 amino acids long. After removal of 5 bases from V and 2 bases from J, the junction contained 10 bases not matched to a gene. The germline V gene encodes CDR1 SGHTA and CDR2 FQGNSA. DNA for the CDR3: TGTGCCAGCAGCGAATCACTAGCGGCGCCACAAGAGACCCAGTACTTC. This codes for CASSESLAAPQETQYF.

The J gene is TRBJ2-3, the V gene TRBV7-8, with 10 bases matching TRBD1. In germline, CDR1 is SGHVS, CDR2 FQNEAQ. With V trimmed by 5 bases and J by 3 bases, 11 bases remained unmatched. This CDR3 contains 17 residues. The CDR3 DNA reads as TGTGCCAGCAGCCCCCGGTCGGACAGGGGGATAACAGATACGCAGTATTTT. Protein: CASSPRSDRGITDTQYF.

CDR3 loop: CASSAYRGGSGDTQYF. The CDR3 DNA is TGTGCCAGCAGCGCCTACCGGGGGGGGTCGGGAGATACGCAGTATTTT. The V and J genes are TRBV9 and TRBJ2-3, with 8 bases fitting TRBD2. Germline CDR1 and CDR2: SGDLS and YYNGEE. V was clipped by 3 bases and J by 5 bases; unmatched bases: 11. This CDR3 is built from 16 residues.

The rearrangement uses TRBV7-3 and TRBJ2-3; weak D call: TRBD1 (6 bases). The CDR3 runs to 14 residues. Germline loops: CDR1 SGHTA, CDR2 FQGTGA. V was shortened by 3 bases and J by 3 bases, with 10 bases between the two germline ends. In nucleotides, the CDR3 is TGTGCCAGCAGCTTTGGGGGCCTGACAGATACGCAGTATTTT. Amino acids: CASSFGGLTDTQYF.

The chain is built from TRBV7-2 and TRBJ1-1; 7 bases align to TRBD1. CDR1 and CDR2 from the germline V gene are SGHTA and FQGNSA. J lost 5 bases, V lost 1 base, and 16 bases had no gene match. There are 18 residues in the CDR3. The CDR3 reads CASSLGPPLTGSGTEAFF. The CDR3 DNA is TGTGCCAGCAGCTTAGGACCCCCGTTGACAGGGTCGGGAACTGAAGCTTTCTTT.

In this sample, this clone turned up once. The chain carries TRBV4-3 and TRBJ1-5; no clear D. CDR1 and CDR2 (germline): LGHNA, YSLEER. V was cut by 0 bases and J by 1 base, with 10 bases left in between. The CDR3 consists of 16 residues. The chain's CDR3 is CASSQESGGSNQPQHF. The CDR3 DNA is TGCGCCAGCAGCCAAGAATCTGGAGGGAGCAATCAGCCCCAGCATTTT.

The V call is TRBV7-2, the J call TRBJ1-2; D remains unclear. Germline V gene sequence: CDR1 SGHTA, CDR2 FQGNSA. The CDR3 has 15 residues. Deletions cut 5 bases from V and 2 bases from J, with 15 bases between. CDR3 loop: CASSPVVRSNYGYTF. CDR3 coding DNA: TGTGCCAGCAGCCCCGTAGTAAGATCAAACTATGGCTACACCTTC.

The chain couples TRBV29-1 to TRBJ1-5, with 7 nucleotides matching TRBD1. V trimming: 2 bases; J trimming: 1 base; junction bases outside the gene matches: 2. CDR1 is SQVTM, CDR2 ANQGSEA, per germline. The CDR3 is 14 amino acids. The CDR3 DNA reads as TGCAGCGTTGAACTGACAGGGAGCAATCAGCCCCAGCATTTT. It codes for CSVELTGSNQPQHF.

This clone was detected only once. The chain is built from TRBV6-6 and TRBJ1-5; the D gene is possibly TRBD1 (5 bases). There are 13 residues in the CDR3. Trimming pared 6 bases from V and 4 bases from J, leaving 10 bases between. The germline CDR1 and CDR2 sequences are MNHNY and SVGAGI (reference sequence). The CDR3: CASREGHNQPQHF. In DNA form, the CDR3 reads TGTGCCAGCAGGGAGGGGCATAATCAGCCCCAGCATTTT.

This clone was found a few times. CDR3: CASRPDRGPRGYTF. CDR3 nucleotides: TGTGCCAGTAGACCGGACAGGGGGCCGCGTGGCTACACCTTC. V gene TRBV19 combines with J gene TRBJ1-2, with TRBD1 matching over 11 bases. The junction had 7 bases not matched to a gene; V was cut back by 6 bases and J by 7 bases. CDR1 is LNHDA and CDR2 is SQIVND in the germline V gene (reference sequence). The CDR3 is 14 residues long.

The chain couples TRBV3-1 (or the pseudogene TRBV3-2) to TRBJ2-3, with TRBD2 as a possible D gene (7 bases). CDR3 length: 15 amino acids. Trimming shortened V by 4 bases and J by 6 bases, and 17 bases separated the two germline ends. Looked up from germline, CDR1 is LGHDT and CDR2 is YNNKEL (reference sequence). The CDR3 DNA reads as TGTGCCAGCAGCCCAACCGGGGCGGGGGCGGATACGCAGTATTTT. Translating it yields CASSPTGAGADTQYF.

This clone was detected only once. This sequence joins TRBV2 and TRBJ1-2; D is ambiguous. Trimming left V 2 bases short and J 4 bases short, with 5 bases between. CDR3 size: 12 residues. Germline lookup yields CDR1 SNHLY and CDR2 FYNNEI. The CDR3 here is CASSESGYGYTF. The CDR3 DNA reads as TGTGCCAGCAGTGAATCGGGCTATGGCTACACCTTC.

The gene calls are TRBV6-1 and TRBJ2-2; TRBD1 matches 8 bases. The CDR3 covers 15 residues. V gave up 3 bases and J gave up 0 bases; unmatched junction bases: 0. Germline loops: CDR1 MNHNS, CDR2 SASEGT. CDR3 nucleotides: TGTGCCAGCAGTGAGGGACAGGCGAACACCGGGGAGCTGTTTTTT. It encodes CASSEGQANTGELFF.

The J gene is TRBJ2-7, the V gene TRBV6-2 or TRBV6-3, with 8 bases that match TRBD1. The V gene end was trimmed by 2 bases and the J gene end by 4 bases; junction bases not matched to a gene: 4. The CDR3 is 14 amino acids. CDR1 MNHEY and CDR2 SVGEGT come from the germline V gene. CDR3: CASSYAGGRYEQYF. CDR3 sequence (DNA): TGTGCCAGCAGTTACGCAGGGGGCCGGTACGAGCAGTACTTC.

This clone came up a few times. J is TRBJ1-2 and V is TRBV5-6, with 8 positions matching TRBD1. CDR1 SGHDT and CDR2 YYEEEE come from the germline V gene. The CDR3 runs to 13 residues. V gave up 4 bases and J gave up 7 bases; unmatched junction bases: 6. CDR3 protein: CASSLTGVAGYTF. The DNA for the CDR3 is TGTGCCAGCAGCCTGACAGGGGTCGCTGGCTACACCTTC. Full variable domain (outside the CDR3, taken from reference TRBV5-6 and TRBJ1-2): DAGVTQSPTHLIKTRGQQVTLRCSPKSGHDTVSWYQQALGQGPQFIFQYYEEEERQRGNFPDRFSGHQFPNYSSELNVNALLLGDSALYLCASSLTGVAGYTFGSGTRLTVV.

This chain links TRBV5-1 with TRBJ1-1, with TRBD1 matching over 8 bases. CDR1 SGHRS and CDR2 YFSETQ come from the germline V gene. The CDR3 loop spans 15 amino acids. V dropped 4 bases and J dropped 1; count of bases not matched to a gene: 6. The CDR3 DNA is TGCGCCAGCAGCCCTCAGGGGGCCCCGAACACTGAAGCTTTCTTT. Translated: CASSPQGAPNTEAFF.

The chain recombines TRBV10-3 with TRBJ1-5, with a tentative D call TRBD1 (5 bases). Germline CDR1 reads ENHRY; CDR2 reads SYGVKD. Trimming removed 3 bases from V and 0 bases from J, with 12 bases in between. The CDR3 length is 16 residues. CDR3 protein: CAISEGAFYSNQPQHF. In DNA, the CDR3 is TGTGCCATCAGTGAAGGGGCATTTTATAGCAATCAGCCCCAGCATTTT.

J is TRBJ2-5 and V is TRBV15; 15 bases align to TRBD2. V lost 3 bases and J lost 5; bases outside the gene matches: 10. This CDR3 has 18 amino acids. CDR1 is LNHNV, CDR2 YYDKDF, per germline (reference sequence). In DNA form, the CDR3 reads TGTGCCACCAGCAGCGAGGGACTAGCGGGGGGATTAGGGGAGACCCAGTACTTC. Residues: CATSSEGLAGGLGETQYF.

The J gene is TRBJ2-5, the V gene TRBV18; D unclear. There are 12 residues in the CDR3. Germline values: CDR1 KGHSH, CDR2 LQKENI. The V end lost 6 bases, the J end lost 0 bases, and 5 bases lay between the germline ends. CDR3 coding DNA: TGTGCCAGCTCCCAGTACCAAGAGACCCAGTACTTC. This encodes CASSQYQETQYF.

This chain joins TRBV13 and TRBJ2-1, with 10 bases that match TRBD2. The junction had 5 bases not matched to a gene; V was cut back by 5 bases and J by 4 bases. This CDR3 is 15 amino acids long. Germline V gene sequence: CDR1 PRHDT, CDR2 FYEKMQ (reference sequence). DNA for the CDR3: TGTGCCAGCAGCCGAAGCGGGGGGGGATACAATGAGCAGTTCTTC. It translates to CASSRSGGGYNEQFF.

The chain combines TRBV7-9 with TRBJ2-7, with D perhaps TRBD2 (5 bases). CDR1 and CDR2 from the germline V gene are SEHNR and FQNEAQ (reference sequence). CDR3 length: 16 amino acids. The V and J ends lost 2 bases and 5 bases respectively, with 19 bases between them. CDR3 in amino acids: CASSLTDWNGNHEQYF. CDR3 bases: TGTGCCAGCAGCTTAACTGACTGGAACGGGAACCACGAGCAGTACTTC.

V usage is TRBV9 and J usage is TRBJ2-2, with 7 bases matching TRBD2. Germline V gene lookup returns CDR1 SGDLS and CDR2 YYNGEE. This CDR3 comprises 16 residues. Germline trimming cut 0 bases from V and 0 bases from J; bases unmatched to any gene: 2. DNA of the CDR3: TGTGCCAGCAGCGTAGAGCGGGGAGCGAACACCGGGGAGCTGTTTTTT. This sequence encodes CASSVERGANTGELFF. The complete variable domain, with remaining parts taken from reference TRBV9 and TRBJ2-2, reads DSGVTQTPKHLITATGQRVTLRCSPRSGDLSVYWYQQSLDQGLQFLIQYYNGEERAKGNILERFSAQQFPDLHSELNLSSLELGDSALYFCASSVERGANTGELFFGEGSRLTVL.

This chain uses TRBV7-2 with TRBJ2-3; 10 positions match TRBD2. Trimming removed 3 bases from V and 5 bases from J; junction bases left unmatched: 5. The CDR3 contains 15 residues. Germline V gene lookup returns CDR1 SGHTA and CDR2 FQGNSA. CDR3 in amino acids: CASSFSSGGGDTQYF. CDR3 sequence (DNA): TGTGCCAGCAGCTTCTCTAGCGGGGGAGGAGATACGCAGTATTTT.